These 6 T cell receptor beta chains came from one sample sequenced in a study of blood T cell repertoires in COVID-19. Measured with immunoSEQ multiplex PCR; TCRdb has only the in-frame clones, and not every one. The data contain 260,000 or so clones, roughly 86% of them singletons. The specimen sequenced was peripheral blood. The receptors derive from a human donor in a cohort sampled during active COVID-19.

The chain joins TRBV18 to TRBJ1-1; the D is unclear. Trimming removed 3 bases at V and 4 bases at J, with 12 bases between. CDR1 KGHSH and CDR2 LQKENI come from the germline V gene. This CDR3 has 14 amino acids. CDR3 sequence reads: CASSPGSEGTEAFF. The CDR3 nucleotides are TGTGCCAGCTCACCCGGGTCTGAGGGCACTGAAGCTTTCTTT. The full variable domain, with the rest looked up from reference TRBV18 and TRBJ1-1, is NAGVMQNPRHLVRRRGQEARLRCSPMKGHSHVYWYRQLPEEGLKFMVYLQKENIIDESGMPKERFSAEFPKEGPSILRIQQVVRGDSAAYFCASSPGSEGTEAFFGQGTRLTVV.

The CDR3 DNA follows: TGCAGCTCGGGCTATAGCAATCAGCCCCAGCATTTT. Amino acids: CSSGYSNQPQHF. This chain links TRBV29-1 with TRBJ1-5, with D uncertain. Between the trimmed V and J ends, which lost 8 bases and 0 bases, there was a span of 8 bases. Germline lookup yields CDR1 SQVTM and CDR2 ANQGSEA. The CDR3 consists of 12 residues.

The chain is built from TRBV28 and TRBJ1-2, with D tentatively TRBD1 (6 bases). CDR1 is MDHEN, CDR2 SYDVKM, per germline. CDR3 length: 12 residues. Trimming removed 8 bases from V and 5 bases from J, with 12 bases in between. For the CDR3, the DNA is TGTGCCAGCTGGAGACAGGAGTATGGCTACACCTTC. Residues: CASWRQEYGYTF.

The genes are TRBV7-8 and TRBJ1-1; D not certain. CDR3 length equals 16 residues. The V and J ends lost 0 bases and 1 base respectively, with 12 bases between them. In germline, CDR1 is SGHVS, CDR2 FQNEAQ. CDR3 bases: TGTGCCAGCAGCTTAGCGCGGGGAGCGTGGAACACTGAAGCTTTCTTT. Amino acid sequence: CASSLARGAWNTEAFF. Drawing the rest from reference TRBV7-8 and TRBJ1-1, the complete variable domain is GAGVSQSPRYKVAKRGQDVALRCDPISGHVSLFWYQQALGQGPEFLTYFQNEAQLDKSGLPSDRFFAERPEGSVSTLKIQRTQQEDSAVYLCASSLARGAWNTEAFFGQGTRLTVV.

The chain uses TRBV28 and TRBJ1-2; D is ambiguous. Germline lookup yields CDR1 MDHEN and CDR2 SYDVKM. Trimming stripped 2 bases from V and 3 bases from J, with 10 bases between. CDR3 size: 14 residues. CDR3 in amino acids: CASSLTGRDYGYTF. CDR3 in DNA: TGTGCCAGCAGTTTAACTGGTCGGGACTATGGCTACACCTTC.

This clone was seen more than once but under ten times. The J gene is TRBJ1-2, the V gene TRBV30, with 9 positions matching TRBD1. The J segment lost 5 bases and the V segment lost 5 bases, leaving 9 bases of the junction unmatched. The CDR3 consists of 14 residues. Germline CDR1 GTSNPN, CDR2 SVGIG (reference sequence). The CDR3 sequence: CAWGGTGNFYGYTF. In DNA form, the CDR3 reads TGTGCCTGGGGCGGGACAGGGAATTTTTATGGCTACACCTTC.